What follows describes a single TCR beta chain. Its antigen is currently unknown. Use of 60 Vbeta and 13 Jbeta primers characterized the PCR. Generated by immunoSEQ multiplex PCR, the TCRdb table keeps only in-frame clones and is missing some. Here the sample spans about 120,000 clones, over 75% being singletons. The sample is drawn from a study of cytomegalovirus exposure and HLA in healthy donors. Whole-study results and caveats: When analyzed later, the rates of TCR association showed variation by HLA locus, with DRB1 the most and HLA-C the fewest. In a later analysis, a genetic analysis reported fewer productive-TCR N-insertions in an Asian-associated ancestry cluster than the cohort average. Many donors shared some public TCRs, even though most TCR sequences were rare. Trimming of TCR beta V- and J-genes showed a link, identified in a later analysis, to a missense DCLRE1C variant.

Germline V gene lookup returns CDR1 MNHEY and CDR2 SMNVEV (reference sequence). CDR3 length: 15 amino acids. Trimming pared 2 bases from V and 0 bases from J, leaving 8 bases between. This receptor was identified in a man aged 18 to 29 in good health and CMV-seropositive. Sequenced material: PBMCs. The chain couples TRBV27 to TRBJ1-5; TRBD1 is a possible D gene (6 bases). CDR3 region: CASSLKGDSNQPQHF. In nucleotides, the CDR3 is TGTGCCAGCAGTTTAAAGGGGGATAGCAATCAGCCCCAGCATTTT.